This T cell receptor beta chain was sequenced in a study of cytomegalovirus exposure and HLA in healthy donors. Primers included in the PCR were 60 Vbeta and 13 Jbeta primers. Libraries were prepared by immunoSEQ multiplex PCR; TCRdb keeps only in-frame clonotypes and omits some of them. The table shows 180,000 or so clones, with around 62% occurring only once. To note about this clone: Its antigen is unknown.

The ends lost 5 bases at V and 3 bases at J; junction bases unmatched: 8. Germline lookup yields CDR1 SGHVS and CDR2 FQNEAQ. The CDR3 spans 15 residues. Study-wide results and limits: Later work found that TCR association rates differed between HLA loci; DRB1 had the most and HLA-C the fewest.

The sequenced sample consisted of PBMCs. This clonotype was sampled from a man aged 40-49 years in good health and CMV-seronegative. The chain has TRBV7-8 and TRBJ1-2; 8 bases are shared with TRBD1. The CDR3 reads CASSLKTGVDYGYTF. The DNA for the CDR3 is TGTGCCAGCAGCCTGAAGACAGGGGTAGACTATGGCTACACCTTC.